One sample yielded the 4 T cell receptor beta chains listed below, sequenced in a study of T cell repertoires in ileal Crohn's disease. The time point here: proximal margin of the surgical specimen (macroscopically non-inflamed). Sequencing was performed with immunoSEQ multiplex PCR; in TCRdb, only in-frame clones are kept and a portion is missing. The data contain approximately 7,800 clones, about 78% of them seen just once; the ten biggest clones take up 35% to 45%. Sequenced material: ileal tissue. The receptors originated from an adult with Crohn's disease.

The chain has TRBV27 and TRBJ2-2; TRBD2 is a possible D gene (7 bases). V was cut by 5 bases and J by 5 bases, with 18 bases left in between. Germline CDR1 is MNHEY and CDR2 is SMNVEV (reference sequence). This CDR3 has 16 amino acids. DNA of the CDR3: TGTGCCAGCAGTCCCCGTTCCGGGGGGCGAACCGGGGAGCTGTTTTTT. It specifies CASSPRSGGRTGELFF.

CDR3 bases: TGTGCCAGCAGCTTAGGGACTAGGGGGGCAGATACGCAGTATTTT. This sequence encodes CASSLGTRGADTQYF. The genes are TRBV7-2 and TRBJ2-3; a possible D gene is TRBD2 (7 bases). The germline gives CDR1 SGHTA, CDR2 FQGNSA. V gave up 1 base and J gave up 4 bases, with 12 bases separating them. This CDR3 has 15 amino acids. Full variable domain (rest looked up from reference TRBV7-2 and TRBJ2-3): GAGVSQSPSNKVTEKGKDVELRCDPISGHTALYWYRQSLGQGLEFLIYFQGNSAPDKSGLPSDRFSAERTGGSVSTLTIQRTQQEDSAVYLCASSLGTRGADTQYFGPGTRLTVL.

The chain couples TRBV20-1 to TRBJ1-2; D ambiguous. V was cut by 3 bases and J by 4 bases, with 6 bases left in between. This CDR3 comprises 11 residues. The germline CDR1 and CDR2 sequences are DFQATT and SNEGSKA (reference sequence). The CDR3 reads CSARVGYGYTF. CDR3 coding DNA: TGCAGTGCTAGGGTGGGCTATGGCTACACCTTC.

The chain recombines TRBV30 with TRBJ1-5; D is ambiguous. There are 16 residues in the CDR3. Germline lookup yields CDR1 GTSNPN and CDR2 SVGIG (reference sequence). The V end lost 0 bases, the J end lost 0 bases, and 12 bases lay between the germline ends. In DNA form, the CDR3 reads TGTGCCTGGAGTGTATCGAGGGCTTTTAGCAATCAGCCCCAGCATTTT. Amino acid sequence: CAWSVSRAFSNQPQHF.